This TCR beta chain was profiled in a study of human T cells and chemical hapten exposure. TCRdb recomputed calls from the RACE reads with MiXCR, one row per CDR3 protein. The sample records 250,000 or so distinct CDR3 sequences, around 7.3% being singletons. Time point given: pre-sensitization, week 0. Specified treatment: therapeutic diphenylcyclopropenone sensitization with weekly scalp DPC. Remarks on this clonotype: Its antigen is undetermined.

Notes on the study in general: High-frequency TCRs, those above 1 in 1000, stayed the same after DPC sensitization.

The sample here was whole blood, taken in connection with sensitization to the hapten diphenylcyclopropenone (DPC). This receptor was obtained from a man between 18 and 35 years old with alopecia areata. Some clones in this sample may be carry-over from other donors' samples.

Here the CDR3 reads CSARDQGRNTEAFF. CDR3 nucleotides: TGCAGTGCTAGAGATCAGGGACGGAACACTGAAGCTTTCTTT. V and J are TRBV20-1 and TRBJ1-1, with D perhaps matching TRBD1 (5 bases). There are 14 residues in the CDR3. The germline CDR1 and CDR2 sequences are DFQATT and SNEGSKA (reference sequence). V was clipped by 0 bases and J by 1 base, with 9 bases between them.